The 5 T cell receptor beta chains listed next were all sequenced from one sample in a study of T cells in Graves' hyperthyroidism and ophthalmopathy (dated by TCRdb to the late 2010s). The library was prepared using multiplex PCR. The sequencing machine was an Illumina HiSeq 2000. Amplification of TCR beta CDR3 regions was carried out from RNA transcripts. For the first round of RT-PCR on the TCR CDR3, the HTBI primer set was used together with the Qiagen OneStep RT-PCR kit. TCRdb reprocessing: public reads trimmed at Q25 with fastp, clones called with MiXCR, in-frame beta chains kept. Each CDR3 protein appears once, grouped with its most common genes and DNA. The sample has almost 250,000 distinct CDR3 sequences on record, approximately 24% of them singletons. Under 40% of the sample is taken by the ten largest. Sequenced material: blood. These receptor sequences come from a woman aged 40 to 50 with Graves' ophthalmopathy.

This chain joins TRBV4-2 and TRBJ2-7; TRBD1 matches 10 bases. Germline V lookup: CDR1 LGHNA, CDR2 YNFKEQ. Trimming took 4 bases from V and 2 from J; bases not matched to a gene: 8. The length of the CDR3 is 16 residues. The CDR3 DNA reads TGTGCCAGCAGCCCTCCGAGGACAGGGGGGACCTACGAGCAGTACTTC. Amino acids: CASSPPRTGGTYEQYF.

This clonotype came up a few times. The chain carries TRBV30 and TRBJ2-7; D remains unclear. V lost 0 bases, J lost 3 bases, and 12 bases lay in between. The CDR3 runs 14 residues. Germline lookup yields CDR1 GTSNPN and CDR2 SVGIG (reference sequence). The CDR3, as DNA: TGTGCCTGGAGTGTACCAGGTGTACTCTACGAGCAGTACTTC. Translating gives CAWSVPGVLYEQYF.

Many counts were recorded for this clonotype. The V and J genes are TRBV18 and TRBJ2-2; no clear D. Trimming pared 0 bases from V and 4 bases from J, leaving 9 bases between. This CDR3 has 15 residues. Germline V lookup: CDR1 KGHSH, CDR2 LQKENI. CDR3 residues: CASSPPMSVTGELFF. The CDR3 coding sequence is TGTGCCAGCTCACCACCGATGTCTGTCACCGGGGAGCTGTTTTTT.

In this sample, this clonotype turned up many times. The V call is TRBV27, the J call TRBJ2-7, with TRBD1 as a possible D gene (5 bases). The germline V and J ends were trimmed by 5 bases and 2 bases, with 10 bases remaining between them. The CDR3 sequence is 13 residues long. Germline V gene lookup returns CDR1 MNHEY and CDR2 SMNVEV (reference sequence). As DNA, the CDR3 is TGTGCCAGCAGTCCAGGGATCACCTACGAGCAGTACTTC. Its protein is CASSPGITYEQYF.

The chain uses TRBV12-3 or TRBV12-4 and TRBJ2-5; D may be TRBD1 (5 bases). Trimming shortened V by 6 bases and J by 5 bases, and 16 bases separated the two germline ends. The CDR3 consists of 14 residues. Here the CDR3 DNA reads TGTGCCAGCAGGTTACCTCACAGGTTCGAGACCCAGTACTTC. This sequence encodes CASRLPHRFETQYF.